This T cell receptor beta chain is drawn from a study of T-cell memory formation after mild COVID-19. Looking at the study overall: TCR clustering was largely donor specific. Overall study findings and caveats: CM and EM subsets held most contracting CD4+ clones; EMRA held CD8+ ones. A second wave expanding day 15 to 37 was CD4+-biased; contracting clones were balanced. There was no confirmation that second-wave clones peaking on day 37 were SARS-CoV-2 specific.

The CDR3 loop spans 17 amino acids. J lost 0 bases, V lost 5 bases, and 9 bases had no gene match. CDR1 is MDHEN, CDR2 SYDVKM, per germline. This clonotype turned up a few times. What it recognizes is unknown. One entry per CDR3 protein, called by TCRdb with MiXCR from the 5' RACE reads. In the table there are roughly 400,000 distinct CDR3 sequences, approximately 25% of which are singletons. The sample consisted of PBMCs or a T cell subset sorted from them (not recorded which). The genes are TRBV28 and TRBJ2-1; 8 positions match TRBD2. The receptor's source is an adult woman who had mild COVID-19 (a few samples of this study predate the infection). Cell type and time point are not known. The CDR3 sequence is CASSLPERGSSYNEQFF. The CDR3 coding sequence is TGTGCCAGCAGTCTTCCAGAGCGGGGGAGCTCCTACAATGAGCAGTTCTTC.